This is a list of T cell receptor beta chains from one sample in a study of blood T cell repertoires in COVID-19. Clones were sequenced by immunoSEQ multiplex PCR, and TCRdb holds only the in-frame ones, with some missing. The top ten hold about 4.3% of the sample, which has about 110,000 clones, around 83% seen once. The sequencing sample was made of peripheral blood. All receptors come from a man between 65 and 80 years old with acute or convalescent COVID-19. Each CDR3 is given with its conserved first and last residue. Fields, in order: V gene, J gene, CDR3 protein.

TRBV29-1	TRBJ1-4	CSAGQFNEKLFF
TRBV11-2	TRBJ2-7	CASSLNRVAYEQYF
TRBV7-2	TRBJ2-7	CASSLAAGGSLSYEQYF
TRBV16	TRBJ1-1	CASSRATGRPTEAFF
TRBV7-9	TRBJ2-1	CASSFSGADSNEQFF
TRBV6-5	TRBJ1-2	CASRPGQGANYGYTF
TRBV19	TRBJ2-2	CASRTLTGGHTGELFF
TRBV28	TRBJ2-7	CASRSTGAGYEQYF
TRBV27	TRBJ1-2	CASSFSGGPSYGYTF
TRBV9	TRBJ1-5	CASSQDGISNQPQHF
TRBV2	TRBJ2-1	CASRDAGTRADEQFF
TRBV19	TRBJ2-4	CASSPGHTKDIQYF
TRBV19	TRBJ1-1	CASSQGGDRGDTEAFF
TRBV6-4	TRBJ1-6	CASSDRDSNSPLHF
TRBV19	TRBJ1-1	CASHRDSGMVLNTEAFF
TRBV6-1	TRBJ2-1	CASSDPERVSYNEQFF
TRBV9	TRBJ2-5	CASSAGLNPSGTQYF
TRBV18	TRBJ1-1	CASSPPTVTEAFF
TRBV7-6	TRBJ1-1	CASSLGQGNTEAFF
TRBV18	TRBJ1-3	CASSPPLAQSGNTIYF
TRBV29-1	TRBJ1-2	CSAGGDSYGYTF
TRBV5-6	TRBJ1-3	CASSLQGRISGNTIYF
TRBV5-4	TRBJ2-2	CVSSEEQGTYTGELFF
TRBV6-6	TRBJ1-1	CASSRTDEAFF
TRBV19	TRBJ2-3	CASSIAPTSGGADTQYF
TRBV19	TRBJ1-5	CASSSLGSTHQPQHF
TRBV29-1	TRBJ1-6	CSVRSGTGSSPLHF
TRBV19	TRBJ2-2	CASTPAGRSNTGELFF
TRBV10-1	TRBJ2-1	CASSDPRGPYNEQFF
TRBV5-4	TRBJ2-7	CASSLAGTSGVHEQYF
TRBV5-8	TRBJ2-2	CASTSEAGGGWAGELFF
TRBV28	TRBJ2-7	CASSLPGQALIKYF
TRBV29-1	TRBJ1-5	CSVRQGSNQPQHF
TRBV6-4	TRBJ2-3	CASSFSSGNTDTQYF
TRBV7-2	TRBJ2-5	CASSRDRGSETQYF
TRBV6-5	TRBJ2-3	CASSTGNSDTQYF
TRBV3-1/TRBV3-2	TRBJ2-1	CASSQGLAGGEAFF
TRBV19	TRBJ2-7	CASSSRQGRSYEQYF
TRBV5-1	TRBJ2-2	CASRTGLSTGELFF
TRBV4-3	TRBJ2-1	CASSQGLNFGAEQFF
TRBV6-2/TRBV6-3	TRBJ2-5	CASSYLAETQYF
TRBV6-5	TRBJ1-6	CASSSGQGNSPLHF
TRBV15	TRBJ1-2	CATSQNTYGYTF
TRBV7-6	TRBJ2-5	CASSLDWSGGAETQYF
TRBV7-3	TRBJ2-1	CASSPDRGGEQFF
TRBV4-1	TRBJ2-3	CASSQGWGDRDTQYF
TRBV3-1/TRBV3-2	TRBJ1-1	CASSQVPGGGMNTEAFF
TRBV9	TRBJ2-3	CASSGGTSAPNTQYF
TRBV3-1/TRBV3-2	TRBJ1-1	CASRGTGERGEAFF
TRBV4-3	TRBJ2-1	CASSHDLAGGPKFF
TRBV5-1	TRBJ1-1	CASSRNTGPTGAEAFF
TRBV19	TRBJ2-1	CASSKSRGSSYNEQFF
TRBV6-5	TRBJ1-1	CASSSDRNTEAFF
TRBV6-6	TRBJ2-1	CASRGGQNEQFF
TRBV2	TRBJ2-6	CASEKTGSVLAGANVLTF
TRBV27	TRBJ1-4	CASSLWGATNEKLFF
TRBV19	TRBJ1-5	CASNDRDQPQHF
TRBV7-2	TRBJ2-7	CASSLDRTDEQYF
TRBV15	TRBJ2-3	CATSRDRTSGAIDTQYF
TRBV19	TRBJ1-2	CASSIGEMGTGAPGYGYTF